These T cell receptor beta chains were read from a single sample in a study of CD8 T cells in ankylosing spondylitis. From the 5' RACE reads, TCRdb called clonotypes with MiXCR, one entry per CDR3 protein. The data contain over 130,000 distinct CDR3 sequences, under 45% of them singletons. The sample taken for sequencing was synovial fluid, either unsorted or a sorted T cell fraction (not recorded which). Source of these receptors: a male donor with ankylosing spondylitis. Both conserved end residues are part of each CDR3.

v_call cdr3_aa
TRBV5-6 CASSLGSSGTEAFF
TRBV7-9 CASSLGGGRTEAFF
TRBV14 CASRHLTGGATEAFF
TRBV19 CASSIPGNPYEQYF
TRBV4-3 CASRPCWGDDYGYTF
TRBV7-8 CASNPVRGGGTDTQYF
TRBV6-2/TRBV6-3 CASSYVRPASYNEQFF
TRBV13 CASSPTEGNYGYTF
TRBV6-4 CASSVNAYYGYTF
TRBV6-6 CASSYSVEQYF
TRBV4-1 CASTPTRTQTYEQYF
TRBV7-7 CASSMTMLGWHTQYF
TRBV4-2 CASSQGGLARRQETQYF
TRBV12-3/TRBV12-4 CASSSPGTRVITDTQYF
TRBV3-1 CASSQDPLGGPPNEQFF
TRBV4-1 CASSQTPFYRRGINTEAFF
TRBV5-6 CASSLADKGATDTQYF
TRBV9 CASSAGLAGAVQETQYF
TRBV28 CASTGVNGVSNQPQHF
TRBV5-1 CASSSGEASGNTIYF
TRBV2 CASGRATIYEQYF
TRBV12-3/TRBV12-4 CASSLDRSYNEQFF
TRBV5-1 CASSLVGYQETQYF
TRBV9 CASSTGGTNTEAFF
TRBV7-9 CASSFDGIHKNTEAFF
TRBV7-9 CASSLVGDRGLPYEQYF
TRBV12-3/TRBV12-4 CASSLIGMRGYTF
TRBV28 CASRSQGAPNQPQHF
TRBV9 CASSVAQGFTDTQYF
TRBV7-9 CASSPRTSVDEQFF
TRBV5-5 CASSFAGGVQPQHF
TRBV27 CASSLGSLPETRTDTQYF
TRBV12-3/TRBV12-4 CASTYLAGLTDTQYF
TRBV5-1 CASSLEAGSTEAFF
TRBV5-1 CASSLARTAHNEQFF
TRBV5-1 CASSPLDTTYEQYF
TRBV7-9 CASSLAGTRDYGYTF